The 6 T cell receptor beta chains listed next were all sequenced from one sample in a study of CD39 and CD103 CD8 tumor-infiltrating T cells. TCRdb's copy holds only in-frame clones and misses some; the assay was immunoSEQ multiplex PCR. The sample has roughly 15,000 clones; 80% to 95% are singletons. Sequencing input: CD8+ T cells sorted from blood. Subset defined: total memory CD8 T cells (CD45RA-CCR7+/-) from blood or uninvolved lymph node. The receptors here all came from a human donor with head and neck squamous cell carcinoma.

This clone was seen a handful of times. The V gene is TRBV27, the J gene TRBJ2-1; 10 bases align to TRBD1. With V trimmed by 6 bases and J by 9 bases, 8 bases remained unmatched. This CDR3 region has 14 residues. CDR1 is MNHEY and CDR2 is SMNVEV in the germline V gene (reference sequence). Here the CDR3 DNA reads TGTGCCAGCAGGCGACAGGGGGCGGTTGGTGAGCAGTTCTTC. It yields the protein CASRRQGAVGEQFF.

The V call is TRBV5-6, the J call TRBJ1-1, with unresolved D. CDR1 SGHDT and CDR2 YYEEEE come from the germline V gene. Trimming took 0 bases from V and 6 from J, leaving 6 bases between them. The CDR3 contains 12 residues. In DNA form, the CDR3 reads TGTGCCAGCAGCTTGGATTTCTCTGAAGCTTTCTTT. It codes for CASSLDFSEAFF. Full variable domain (missing parts from reference TRBV5-6 and TRBJ1-1): DAGVTQSPTHLIKTRGQQVTLRCSPKSGHDTVSWYQQALGQGPQFIFQYYEEEERQRGNFPDRFSGHQFPNYSSELNVNALLLGDSALYLCASSLDFSEAFFGQGTRLTVV.

V and J are TRBV28 and TRBJ2-1; 7 bases align to TRBD1. Looked up from germline, CDR1 is MDHEN and CDR2 is SYDVKM. V trimming: 2 bases; J trimming: 0 bases; junction bases outside the gene matches: 19. The CDR3 consists of 21 residues. CDR3 loop: CASSLVLVPRLGDSSYNEQFF. CDR3 nucleotides: TGTGCCAGCAGTTTAGTTTTAGTCCCAAGGCTGGGGGACAGCTCCTACAATGAGCAGTTCTTC.

The rearrangement joins TRBV2 to TRBJ1-1; tentatively, D is TRBD1 (5 bases). The germline gives CDR1 SNHLY, CDR2 FYNNEI. V lost 4 bases and J lost 1, with 16 bases in between. This CDR3 spans 16 amino acids. CDR3 bases: TGTGCCAGCAGTGGTATGCTAGGGACGGCGAACACTGAAGCTTTCTTT. Amino acid sequence: CASSGMLGTANTEAFF.

The chain is built from TRBV4-1 and TRBJ2-7, with D uncertain. Trimming stripped 5 bases from V and 3 bases from J, with 14 bases between. The CDR3 runs 14 residues. Germline V gene data show CDR1 as MGHRA and CDR2 as YSYEKL. CDR3 coding DNA: TGCGCCAGCAGCAGTTTTCAAGACCACTACGAGCAGTACTTC. It yields the protein CASSSFQDHYEQYF.

The gene calls are TRBV2 and TRBJ1-1; no clear D gene. V shed 5 bases and J shed 1 base, with 17 bases lying between them. CDR1 SNHLY and CDR2 FYNNEI come from the germline V gene. The CDR3 has 16 amino acids. CDR3 nucleotides: TGTGCCAGCAGTCCCGGGTCACAGCGGGGGAACACTGAAGCTTTCTTT. This codes for CASSPGSQRGNTEAFF.